Listed below are T cell receptor beta chains from one sample, sequenced in a study of T cell responses to AZD1222 COVID-19 vaccine. Sequencing was performed with immunoSEQ multiplex PCR; in TCRdb, only in-frame clones are kept and a portion is missing. The repertoire has about 130,000 clones, 85% to 95% of them found once; the top ten carry roughly 7%. The material sequenced was peripheral blood, taken on day 0 of AZD1222 vaccination. The receptors stem from an adult in good health. Each CDR3 is given with its conserved first and last residue. D genes are given only for firm matches. Not all rows give a size; the values are once, few, many and, for expanded clones, a class.

>TRBJ2-1|NA|TRBV30|NA
CAWSSGYNEQFF
TGTGCCTGGAGTTCGGGCTACAATGAGCAGTTCTTC
>TRBJ2-2|once|TRBV25-1|NA
CASSDPLAETITGELFF
TGTGCCAGCAGTGACCCATTAGCGGAAACCATCACCGGGGAGCTGTTTTTT
>TRBJ2-1|NA|TRBV20-1|NA
CSASKVGTSRDNEQFF
TGCAGTGCTAGTAAGGTTGGAACTAGCAGGGACAATGAGCAGTTCTTC
>TRBJ1-6|NA|TRBV4-1|NA
CASSHDPGSPLHF
TGCGCCAGCAGCCATGACCCAGGCTCACCCCTCCACTTT
>TRBJ2-5|NA|TRBV7-9|NA
CASSPIGRDQETQYF
TGTGCCAGCAGCCCGATAGGGCGGGACCAAGAGACCCAGTACTTC
>TRBJ1-4|NA|TRBV4-1|NA
CASSQAEGKLFF
TGCGCCAGCAGCCAAGCAGAGGGAAAACTGTTTTTT
>TRBJ1-2|NA|TRBV7-2|TRBD1
CASSQPGQGADGYTF
TGTGCCAGCAGTCAACCGGGACAGGGGGCCGATGGCTACACCTTC
>TRBJ2-7|NA|TRBV21-1|NA
CASSLRLPHDYEQYF
TGTGCCAGCAGCCTACGGCTCCCCCACGACTACGAGCAGTACTTC
>TRBJ1-4|NA|TRBV28|TRBD1
CASSSSGQGNEKLFF
TGTGCCAGCAGTTCATCGGGACAGGGGAATGAAAAACTGTTTTTT
>TRBJ1-1|NA|TRBV29-1|NA
CSARVANTEAFF
TGCAGCGCCCGGGTCGCGAACACTGAAGCTTTCTTT
>TRBJ1-1|NA|TRBV19|NA
CASSLRPKGLNTEAFF
TGTGCCAGTAGTTTAAGACCGAAGGGCCTGAACACTGAAGCTTTCTTT
>TRBJ2-1|NA|TRBV23-1|TRBD2
CASRLAANSYNEQFF
TGCGCCAGCAGACTAGCGGCAAACTCCTACAATGAGCAGTTCTTC
>TRBJ1-5|NA|TRBV28|NA
CASRSGDSSNQPQHF
TGTGCCAGCAGGTCGGGAGACTCTAGCAATCAGCCCCAGCATTTT
>TRBJ1-2|NA|TRBV5-1|TRBD1
CASSKTGTGGVYGYTF
TGCGCCAGCAGCAAAACCGGGACAGGGGGCGTCTATGGCTACACCTTC
>TRBJ2-7|NA|TRBV4-1|NA
CASSQAPSPYEQYF
TGCGCCAGCAGCCAAGCCCCTTCTCCCTACGAGCAGTACTTC
>TRBJ1-6|NA|TRBV7-8|TRBD1
CASSLWGTDSPLHF
TGTGCCAGCAGCTTATGGGGGACAGATTCACCCCTCCACTTT
>TRBJ1-2|NA|TRBV12-3/TRBV12-4|NA
CASRATVNYGYTF
TGTGCCAGCAGGGCGACAGTTAACTATGGCTACACCTTC
>TRBJ2-7|NA|TRBV30|TRBD1
CAWRWTGTDEQYF
TGTGCCTGGAGATGGACAGGGACCGACGAGCAGTACTTC
>TRBJ1-4|NA|TRBV5-1|TRBD1
CASSWSTGGEKLFF
TGCGCCAGCAGCTGGTCGACAGGGGGTGAAAAACTGTTTTTT
>TRBJ2-3|NA|TRBV19|NA
CASSTSQTDTQYF
TGTGCCAGTAGTACCTCTCAAACGGATACGCAGTATTTT
>TRBJ1-2|NA|TRBV13|TRBD1
CASSKGQVAYGYTF
TGTGCCAGCAGCAAGGGACAGGTGGCCTATGGCTACACCTTC
>TRBJ2-7|NA|TRBV20-1|NA
CSAMREQYF
TGCAGTGCTATGAGGGAGCAGTACTTC
>TRBJ2-1|NA|TRBV5-5|NA
CASSASAPSSYNEQFF
TGTGCCAGCAGCGCTAGCGCACCTAGCTCCTACAATGAGCAGTTCTTC
>TRBJ1-6|NA|TRBV19|NA
CASSMRSGSGSYNSPLHF
TGTGCCAGTAGTATGCGCTCAGGGTCAGGCTCCTATAATTCACCCCTCCACTTT
>TRBJ1-4|NA|TRBV5-1|NA
CASSLEGRTNEKLFF
TGCGCCAGCAGCTTGGAAGGGCGGACTAATGAAAAACTGTTTTTT
>TRBJ2-7|once|TRBV15|NA
CATSRDQGSYEQYF
TGTGCCACCAGCAGAGATCAGGGTTCCTACGAGCAGTACTTC
>TRBJ1-5|NA|TRBV2|TRBD1
CASSGTGGGQPQHF
TGTGCCAGCTCCGGGACAGGGGGCGGGCAGCCCCAGCATTTT
>TRBJ2-2|NA|TRBV4-1|NA
CASSQVPRLRSGELFF
TGCGCCAGCAGCCAAGTCCCGCGGCTCAGAAGTGGGGAGCTGTTTTTT
>TRBJ1-5|NA|TRBV7-9|NA
CASSLDDQPQHF
TGTGCCAGCAGCTTAGACGATCAGCCCCAGCATTTT
>TRBJ1-6|NA|TRBV25-1|NA
CASSEAEPDGPSPLHF
TGTGCCAGCAGTGAAGCGGAACCGGACGGCCCTTCACCCCTCCACTTT
>TRBJ1-6|NA|TRBV27|NA
CASNDGSSYNSPLHF
TGTGCCAGCAATGACGGAAGCTCCTATAATTCACCCCTCCACTTT
>TRBJ2-5|NA|TRBV7-2|TRBD2
CASSLMVAGGTGETQYF
TGTGCCAGCAGCTTAATGGTAGCGGGAGGCACCGGGGAGACCCAGTACTTC
>TRBJ2-3|NA|TRBV19|NA
CASSISGTDTQYF
TGTGCCAGTAGTATCTCGGGCACAGATACGCAGTATTTT
>TRBJ2-1|once|TRBV19|TRBD2
CASSTRTSGSYNEQFF
TGTGCCAGTAGTACAAGGACTAGCGGGAGTTACAATGAGCAGTTCTTC
>TRBJ2-2|NA|TRBV7-9|NA
CASSLEAGRIHGELFF
TGTGCCAGCAGCTTAGAGGCTGGACGGATCCACGGGGAGCTGTTTTTT
>TRBJ2-1|NA|TRBV4-1|TRBD2
CASSRYGTSGSRDEQFF
TGCGCCAGCAGCCGTTATGGGACTAGCGGGAGTAGAGATGAGCAGTTCTTC
>TRBJ2-1|NA|TRBV3-1/TRBV3-2|TRBD1
CASSFRQGGYNEQFF
TGTGCCAGCAGCTTCCGACAGGGGGGGTACAATGAGCAGTTCTTC
>TRBJ1-5|NA|TRBV19|TRBD1
CASSMGTENQPQHF
TGTGCCAGTAGTATGGGGACAGAGAATCAGCCCCAGCATTTT
>TRBJ2-1|NA|TRBV6-4|TRBD2
CASSLAGGGDEQFF
TGTGCCAGCAGTTTAGCGGGAGGGGGGGATGAGCAGTTCTTC
>TRBJ2-1|NA|TRBV7-9|TRBD2
CASSSGSYYNEQFF
TGTGCCAGCTCCAGCGGGAGTTACTACAATGAGCAGTTCTTC